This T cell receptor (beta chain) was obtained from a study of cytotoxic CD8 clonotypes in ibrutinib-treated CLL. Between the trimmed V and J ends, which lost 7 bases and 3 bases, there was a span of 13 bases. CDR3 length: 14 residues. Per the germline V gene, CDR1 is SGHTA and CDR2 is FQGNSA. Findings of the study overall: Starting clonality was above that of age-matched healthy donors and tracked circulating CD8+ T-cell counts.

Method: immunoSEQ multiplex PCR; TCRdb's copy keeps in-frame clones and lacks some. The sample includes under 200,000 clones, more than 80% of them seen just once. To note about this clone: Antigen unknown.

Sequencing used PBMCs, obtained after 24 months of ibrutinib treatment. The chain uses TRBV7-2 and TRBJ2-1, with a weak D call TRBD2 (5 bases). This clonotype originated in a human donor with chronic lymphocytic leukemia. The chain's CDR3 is CASKKRADYNEQFF. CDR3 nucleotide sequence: TGTGCCAGCAAGAAGAGGGCCGACTACAATGAGCAGTTCTTC.